This TCR beta chain was obtained from a study of T cell repertoires in cytomegalovirus infection. The overall study: Indications of both CMV infection and matching HLA type were provided by public TCR beta signatures. Study observations and caveats: CMV-specific HLA-C-restricted TCR beta clonotypes dominated the ex vivo response.

TCRdb called the reads again in MiXCR, with one record for every CDR3 protein. This table holds roughly 310,000 distinct CDR3 sequences, 15% to 20% found once. The sample holds a few counts of this clonotype. As yet, its antigen is unknown. Germline V gene lookup returns CDR1 SGHDT and CDR2 YYEEEE. The CDR3 contains 12 residues. Trimming took 4 bases from V and 7 from J, leaving 11 bases between them. The V gene is TRBV5-6, the J gene TRBJ1-2; maybe TRBD1 (6 bases). Sequenced sample: PBMCs. The receptor was derived from a human donor in good health (CMV status not recorded). Some clones in this sample may be carry-over from other donors' samples. CDR3 protein: CASSIGTIGYTF. CDR3 DNA sequence: TGTGCCAGCAGCATAGGGACAATTGGCTACACCTTC.